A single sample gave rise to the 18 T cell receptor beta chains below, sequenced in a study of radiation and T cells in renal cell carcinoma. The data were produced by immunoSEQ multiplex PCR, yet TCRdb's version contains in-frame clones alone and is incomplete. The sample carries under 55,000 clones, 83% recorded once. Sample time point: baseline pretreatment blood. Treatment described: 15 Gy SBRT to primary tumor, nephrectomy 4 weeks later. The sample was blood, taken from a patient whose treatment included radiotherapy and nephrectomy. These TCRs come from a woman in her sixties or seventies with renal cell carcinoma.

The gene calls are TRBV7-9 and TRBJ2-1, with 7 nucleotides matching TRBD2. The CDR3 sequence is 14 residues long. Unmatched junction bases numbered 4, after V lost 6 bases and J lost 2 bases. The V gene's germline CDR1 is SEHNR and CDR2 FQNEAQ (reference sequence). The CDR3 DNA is TGTGCCAGCAGGGGAGGGGAAACCTACAATGAGCAGTTCTTC. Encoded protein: CASRGGETYNEQFF.

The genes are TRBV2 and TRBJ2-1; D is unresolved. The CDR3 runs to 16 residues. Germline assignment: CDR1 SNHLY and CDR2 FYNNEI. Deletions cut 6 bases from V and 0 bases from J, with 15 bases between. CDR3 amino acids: CASSTLDWSSYNEQFF. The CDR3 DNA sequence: TGTGCCAGCAGCACCCTAGACTGGTCCTCCTACAATGAGCAGTTCTTC. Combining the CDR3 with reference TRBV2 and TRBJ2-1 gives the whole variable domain EPEVTQTPSHQVTQMGQEVILRCVPISNHLYFYWYRQILGQKVEFLVSFYNNEISEKSEIFDDQFSVERPDGSNFTLKIRSTKLEDSAMYFCASSTLDWSSYNEQFFGPGTRLTVL.

The CDR3, as DNA: TGTGCCAGCAGCCCGGCAGGGGCGGGGGGAAGCTCCTACGAGCAGTACTTC. This gives the protein CASSPAGAGGSSYEQYF. The chain recombines TRBV4-2 with TRBJ2-7; the match to TRBD2 covers 8 bases. The CDR3 is 17 residues long. V was clipped by 4 bases and J by 0 bases; unmatched bases: 11. Looked up from germline, CDR1 is LGHNA and CDR2 is YNFKEQ.

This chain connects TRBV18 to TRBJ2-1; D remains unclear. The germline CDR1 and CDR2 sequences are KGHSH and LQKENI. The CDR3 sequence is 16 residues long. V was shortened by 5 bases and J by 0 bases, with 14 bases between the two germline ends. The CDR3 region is CASSKDRSSSYNEQFF. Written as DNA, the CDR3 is TGTGCCAGCTCAAAAGACCGTTCCAGCTCCTACAATGAGCAGTTCTTC.

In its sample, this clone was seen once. CDR3 residues: CATLDRSNTEAFF. DNA for the CDR3: TGTGCCACCCTGGACAGGAGCAACACTGAAGCTTTCTTT. The J gene is TRBJ1-1, the V gene TRBV10-3, with 7 bases that match TRBD1. Germline-derived CDR1 and CDR2 are ENHRY and SYGVKD. The CDR3 is 13 residues long. The J segment lost 2 bases and the V segment lost 10 bases, leaving 7 bases of the junction unmatched.

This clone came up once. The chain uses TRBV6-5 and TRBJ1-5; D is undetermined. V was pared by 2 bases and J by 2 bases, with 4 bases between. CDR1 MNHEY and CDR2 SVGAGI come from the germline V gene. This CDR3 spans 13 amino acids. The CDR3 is CASSYRRNQPQHF. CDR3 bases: TGTGCCAGCAGTTACCGCCGCAATCAGCCCCAGCATTTT.

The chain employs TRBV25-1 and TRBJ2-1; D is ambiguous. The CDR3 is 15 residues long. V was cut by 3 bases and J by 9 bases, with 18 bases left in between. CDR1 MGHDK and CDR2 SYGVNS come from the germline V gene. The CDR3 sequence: CASSDPRLAASEQFF. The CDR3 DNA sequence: TGTGCCAGCAGTGACCCGAGACTCGCAGCAAGTGAGCAGTTCTTC.

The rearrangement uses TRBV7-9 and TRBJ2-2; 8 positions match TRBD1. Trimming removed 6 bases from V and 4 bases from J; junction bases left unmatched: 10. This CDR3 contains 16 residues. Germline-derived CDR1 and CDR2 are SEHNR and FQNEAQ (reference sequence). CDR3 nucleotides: TGTGCCAGCAGTCACCTGACAGGGGAAGGCACCGGGGAGCTGTTTTTT. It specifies CASSHLTGEGTGELFF. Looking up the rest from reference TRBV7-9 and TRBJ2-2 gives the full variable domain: DTGVSQNPRHKITKRGQNVTFRCDPISEHNRLYWYRQTLGQGPEFLTYFQNEAQLEKSRLLSDRFSAERPKGSFSTLEIQRTEQGDSAMYLCASSHLTGEGTGELFFGEGSRLTVL.

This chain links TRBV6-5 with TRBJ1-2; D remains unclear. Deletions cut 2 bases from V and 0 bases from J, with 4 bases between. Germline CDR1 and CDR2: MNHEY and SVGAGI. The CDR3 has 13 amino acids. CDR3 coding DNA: TGTGCCAGCAGTTACGACGCTAACTATGGCTACACCTTC. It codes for CASSYDANYGYTF.

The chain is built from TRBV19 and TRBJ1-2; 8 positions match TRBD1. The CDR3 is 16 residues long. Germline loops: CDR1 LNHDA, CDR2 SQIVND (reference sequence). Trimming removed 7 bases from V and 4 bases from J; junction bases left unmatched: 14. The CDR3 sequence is CASTKGGQGVSYGYTF. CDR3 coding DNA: TGTGCCAGTACTAAGGGAGGACAGGGCGTATCCTATGGCTACACCTTC.

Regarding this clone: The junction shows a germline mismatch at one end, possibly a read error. The chain's CDR3 is CASSSQLAGDLQF. Here the CDR3 DNA reads TGTGCCAGCAGCTCCCAACTAGCGGGCGACCTCCAATTC. The rearrangement joins TRBV5-8 to TRBJ1-2; D is unclear. Germline CDR1 reads SGHTS; CDR2 reads YDEGEE. CDR3 length: 13 residues.

The CDR3 sequence is CASSLGQIQETQYF. DNA of the CDR3: TGTGCCAGCAGCCTGGGACAAATCCAAGAGACCCAGTACTTC. The genes are TRBV9 and TRBJ2-5; possible D gene TRBD1, 6 bases. Germline values: CDR1 SGDLS, CDR2 YYNGEE. V shed 4 bases and J shed 1 base, with 11 bases lying between them. The CDR3 consists of 14 residues.

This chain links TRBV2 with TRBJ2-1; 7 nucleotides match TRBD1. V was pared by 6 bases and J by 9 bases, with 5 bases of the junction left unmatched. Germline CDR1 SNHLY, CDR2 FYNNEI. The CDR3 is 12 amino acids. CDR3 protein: CASSQNRGEQFF. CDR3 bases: TGTGCCAGCAGCCAAAACAGGGGTGAGCAGTTCTTC.

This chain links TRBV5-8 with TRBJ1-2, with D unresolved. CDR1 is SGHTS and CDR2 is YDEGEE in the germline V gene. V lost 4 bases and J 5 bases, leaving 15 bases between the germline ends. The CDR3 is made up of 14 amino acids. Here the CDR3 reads CASSDTILRYGYTF. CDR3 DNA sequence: TGTGCCAGCAGCGACACAATTTTAAGATATGGCTACACCTTC.

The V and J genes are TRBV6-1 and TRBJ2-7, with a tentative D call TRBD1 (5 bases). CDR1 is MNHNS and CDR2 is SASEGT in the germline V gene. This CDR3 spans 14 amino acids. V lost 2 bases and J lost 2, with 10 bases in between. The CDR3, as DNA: TGTGCCAGCAGTGAAATGGGGCTAGCCTACGAGCAGTACTTC. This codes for CASSEMGLAYEQYF.

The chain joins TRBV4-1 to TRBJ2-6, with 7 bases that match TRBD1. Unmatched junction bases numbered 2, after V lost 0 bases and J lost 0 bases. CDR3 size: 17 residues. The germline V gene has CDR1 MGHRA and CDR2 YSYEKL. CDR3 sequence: CASSQDGTASGANVLTF. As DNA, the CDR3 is TGCGCCAGCAGCCAAGATGGGACAGCCTCTGGGGCCAACGTCCTGACTTTC.

The CDR3 spells CASSRRPNEKLFF. DNA of the CDR3: TGTGCCAGCAGCCGCCGCCCCAATGAAAAACTGTTTTTT. The chain carries TRBV7-6 and TRBJ1-4; the D is unclear. Trimming cost V 5 bases and J 5 bases, with 9 bases left between them. CDR3 length: 13 residues. Germline loops: CDR1 SGHVS, CDR2 FNYEAQ.

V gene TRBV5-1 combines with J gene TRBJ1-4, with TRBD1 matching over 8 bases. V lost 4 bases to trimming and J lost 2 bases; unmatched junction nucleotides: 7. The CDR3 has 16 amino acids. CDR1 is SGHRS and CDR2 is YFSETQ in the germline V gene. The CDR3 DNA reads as TGCGCCAGCAGCCCTGGACAGGGTGCGACTAATGAAAAACTGTTTTTT. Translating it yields CASSPGQGATNEKLFF.